A selection of T cell receptor beta chains follows, all from one sample in a study of cytomegalovirus exposure and HLA in healthy donors. Method: immunoSEQ multiplex PCR; TCRdb's copy keeps in-frame clones and lacks some. The sample holds under 75,000 clones, around 62% seen once. The sample taken for sequencing was PBMCs. The origin of the receptors is a man in his forties in good health and CMV-seropositive. Each CDR3 is given with its conserved first and last residue. D genes are given only for firm matches. For some rows the clone size is stated as once, few or many, or as a class when expanded; others skip it.

CDR3aa	CDR3nt	d_gene	v_gene	j_gene	abundance
CASSSQAGSSYEQYF	TGTGCCAGCAGCTCCCAGGCGGGGAGCTCCTACGAGCAGTACTTC	-	TRBV11-2	TRBJ2-7	-
CASSYRRSSYNEQFF	TGTGCCAGCAGTTACAGGCGGAGCTCCTACAATGAGCAGTTCTTC	-	TRBV6-6	TRBJ2-1	few
CASTESYNSPLHF	TGTGCCAGTACGGAGAGCTATAATTCACCCCTCCACTTT	-	TRBV19	TRBJ1-6	-
CAWSVTGSSGDTQYF	TGTGCCTGGAGTGTAACGGGCTCTTCGGGGGATACGCAGTATTTT	-	TRBV30	TRBJ2-3	few
CASSSEWRSGETYEQYF	TGTGCCAGCAGCTCTGAATGGCGTTCAGGGGAAACCTACGAGCAGTACTTC	-	TRBV7-9	TRBJ2-7	-
CASSPLGGVNTEAFF	TGTGCCAGCAGCCCACTCGGGGGGGTGAACACTGAAGCTTTCTTT	-	TRBV5-5	TRBJ1-1	-
CASSPKGGLSYEQYF	TGCGCCAGCAGCCCTAAAGGGGGATTATCCTACGAGCAGTACTTC	-	TRBV4-1	TRBJ2-7	-
CASSLDGLPSDEQFF	TGTGCCAGCAGCTTAGATGGCCTACCCAGCGATGAGCAGTTCTTC	-	TRBV11-2	TRBJ2-1	-
CASSYKPGGGRVTQYF	TGTGCCAGCAGTTACAAACCCGGCGGGGGGCGGGTTACGCAGTATTTT	TRBD2	TRBV6-5	TRBJ2-3	few
CASYPSGQGPYGYTF	TGTGCCAGCTACCCGTCCGGACAGGGGCCCTATGGCTACACCTTC	-	TRBV21-1	TRBJ1-2	-
CASSEGLAGAYEQYF	TGTGCTAGCAGCGAGGGACTAGCGGGGGCCTACGAGCAGTACTTC	TRBD2	TRBV7-7	TRBJ2-7	-
CASRSGGSNTGELFF	TGTGCCAGCAGGAGCGGGGGTTCGAACACCGGGGAGCTGTTTTTT	TRBD2	TRBV2	TRBJ2-2	few
CSVGQQETQYF	TGCAGTGTGGGCCAGCAAGAGACCCAGTACTTC	-	TRBV20-1	TRBJ2-5	-
CASSSPGLSLNEQFF	TGTGCCAGCAGTTCCCCGGGACTTAGCCTCAATGAGCAGTTCTTC	-	TRBV27	TRBJ2-1	-
CSVRGGGNQPQHF	TGCAGCGTCCGGGGGGGAGGTAATCAGCCCCAGCATTTT	-	TRBV29-1	TRBJ1-5	-
CASSDPRQGAMHEQYF	TGTGCCAGCAGTGATCCCAGACAGGGGGCTATGCACGAGCAGTACTTC	TRBD1	TRBV6-1	TRBJ2-7	-
CASSDHRAGSYEQYF	TGTGCCAGTAGTGACCACAGGGCAGGGTCCTACGAGCAGTACTTC	-	TRBV19	TRBJ2-7	-
CASSLLATGTDTQYF	TGTGCCAGTAGTTTACTAGCTACTGGTACAGATACGCAGTATTTT	-	TRBV19	TRBJ2-3	-
CASRSGGMQVSGYNEQFF	TGTGCCAGCAGGAGCGGGGGGATGCAGGTGTCGGGCTACAATGAGCAGTTCTTC	TRBD2	TRBV2	TRBJ2-1	few
CASYRGLSSTDTQYF	TGTGCCAGCTACAGGGGTCTTTCTAGCACAGATACGCAGTATTTT	TRBD1	TRBV6-1	TRBJ2-3	-
CASSVATMGTSGGAVRSTDTQYF	TGTGCCAGCAGCGTAGCTACGATGGGGACTAGCGGGGGGGCCGTCCGCAGCACAGATACGCAGTATTTT	TRBD2	TRBV9	TRBJ2-3	-
CASSSWSTGNTIYF	TGTGCCAGCAGCTCTTGGAGTACTGGAAACACCATATATTTT	-	TRBV5-6	TRBJ1-3	few
CASSLYLSGNEQFF	TGTGCCAGCAGCTTATACCTGTCGGGGAATGAGCAGTTCTTC	-	TRBV7-2	TRBJ2-1	few
CASSQLMATDTQYF	TGCGCCAGCAGCCAACTTATGGCAACAGATACGCAGTATTTT	-	TRBV4-3	TRBJ2-3	-
CASSPSVRDRSYEQYF	TGTGCCAGCTCACCATCTGTCCGGGACAGGTCATACGAGCAGTACTTC	TRBD1	TRBV18	TRBJ2-7	-
CASTSQDKETQYF	TGTGCCAGCACCTCACAGGATAAAGAGACCCAGTACTTC	-	TRBV21-1	TRBJ2-5	few
CASSLTSGGAVAPDTQYF	TGTGCCAGCAGCTTGACTAGCGGGGGGGCCGTCGCCCCAGATACGCAGTATTTT	TRBD2	TRBV7-9	TRBJ2-3	-
CASNELRQGTEAFF	TGTGCCAGCAACGAACTACGGCAGGGGACTGAAGCTTTCTTT	-	TRBV2	TRBJ1-1	-
CASSLRGDPSYEQYF	TGTGCCAGCTCACTCAGGGGTGATCCATCCTACGAGCAGTACTTC	-	TRBV18	TRBJ2-7	-
CASRQASNQPQHF	TGTGCCAGCAGACAGGCGAGCAATCAGCCCCAGCATTTT	-	TRBV6-5	TRBJ1-5	-
CASSVDSGRSTDTQYF	TGTGCCAGCAGCGTAGATAGCGGAAGGAGCACAGATACGCAGTATTTT	-	TRBV9	TRBJ2-3	once
CASSLDGRASGGYEQYF	TGTGCCAGCAGCTTAGACGGCCGGGCTAGCGGGGGCTACGAGCAGTACTTC	TRBD2	TRBV11-2	TRBJ2-7	-
CASSADRDQETQYF	TGTGCCAGCAGCGCCGACAGGGACCAAGAGACCCAGTACTTC	TRBD1	TRBV2	TRBJ2-5	-
CASSVKGRGPYNEQFF	TGTGCCAGCAGCGTAAAGGGGCGGGGGCCCTACAATGAGCAGTTCTTC	-	TRBV9	TRBJ2-1	-
CASSLEPTGVVIQYF	TGTGCCAGCAGCTTAGAACCTACAGGGGTCGTCATTCAGTACTTC	TRBD1	TRBV7-2	TRBJ2-4	-
CASRLGEGGQTQETQYF	TGTGCAAGTCGCTTAGGGGAGGGCGGGCAGACTCAAGAGACCCAGTACTTC	-	TRBV12-2	TRBJ2-5	few
CASSVASGRETQYF	TGTGCCAGCAGCGTAGCCAGCGGGAGGGAGACCCAGTACTTC	TRBD2	TRBV9	TRBJ2-5	-
CASSKSGFQTQYF	TGTGCCAGCAGCAAAAGCGGGTTTCAGACCCAGTACTTC	-	TRBV21-1	TRBJ2-5	-
CASPGTGINEQFF	TGTGCCAGCCCGGGGACAGGGATCAATGAGCAGTTCTTC	TRBD1	TRBV7-9	TRBJ2-1	few
CASSQDPSGGLYGYTF	TGCGCCAGCAGCCAAGATCCTAGTGGGGGGTTGTATGGCTACACCTTC	-	TRBV4-1	TRBJ1-2	-
CSVDGDEAAYEQYF	TGCAGCGTTGACGGGGATGAAGCGGCCTACGAGCAGTACTTC	-	TRBV29-1	TRBJ2-7	few
CASSLAEEQFF	TGCGCCAGCAGCCTTGCGGAAGAGCAGTTCTTC	-	TRBV4-3	TRBJ2-1	-
CASSLVGQTYEQYF	TGTGCCAGCAGCTTGGTGGGACAAACCTACGAGCAGTACTTC	-	TRBV5-4	TRBJ2-7	-
CASSLSRGRRELFF	TGTGCCAGCAGCTTAAGCAGGGGGCGGCGGGAGCTGTTTTTT	TRBD1	TRBV7-2	TRBJ2-2	-
CASSGSSGNEQFF	TGTGCCAGCAGTGGAAGCTCTGGCAATGAGCAGTTCTTC	-	TRBV2	TRBJ2-1	-
CASRGARGVAEYF	TGTGCCAGCAGAGGGGCCCGCGGGGTAGCGGAGTACTTC	-	TRBV6-5	TRBJ2-7	-
CASSQGQGSTEAFF	TGTGCCAGCAGCCAGGGACAGGGGAGCACTGAAGCTTTCTTT	TRBD1	TRBV5-8	TRBJ1-1	-
CASSGQGWDEQYF	TGTGCCAGCAGCGGACAGGGTTGGGACGAGCAGTACTTC	TRBD1	TRBV9	TRBJ2-7	-
CASSEKADYTGELFF	TGTGCCAGCAGTGAGAAAGCGGACTACACCGGGGAGCTGTTTTTT	-	TRBV2	TRBJ2-2	-
CATQREAGTDTQYF	TGTGCCACCCAGCGGGAGGCGGGCACAGATACGCAGTATTTT	TRBD2	TRBV6-6	TRBJ2-3	few
CASRSGQGYEKLFF	TGTGCCAGCAGGTCGGGACAGGGCTATGAAAAACTGTTTTTT	TRBD1	TRBV6-5	TRBJ1-4	-
CASSLSPDITSYEQYF	TGTGCCAGCAGTTTATCGCCCGACATAACGTCCTACGAGCAGTACTTC	-	TRBV27	TRBJ2-7	once
CASSVGLGGGNTIYF	TGTGCCAGCAGCGTAGGCCTCGGAGGAGGAAACACCATATATTTT	-	TRBV9	TRBJ1-3	-
CASRQTGLRDLSSQYF	TGTGCCAGCAGACAGACAGGGTTGAGGGACCTGAGTTCGCAGTATTTT	TRBD1	TRBV27	TRBJ2-3	-
CSVAGLYGDYEQYF	TGCAGCGTTGCAGGACTCTACGGAGACTACGAGCAGTACTTC	-	TRBV29-1	TRBJ2-7	once
CASSLLGLAGQETQYF	TGTGCCAGCAGCTTACTCGGGCTAGCGGGACAAGAGACCCAGTACTTC	TRBD2	TRBV11-2	TRBJ2-5	-
CASSPHPSTGELFF	TGTGCCAGCAGTCCCCATCCTAGCACCGGGGAGCTGTTTTTT	-	TRBV6-1	TRBJ2-2	few